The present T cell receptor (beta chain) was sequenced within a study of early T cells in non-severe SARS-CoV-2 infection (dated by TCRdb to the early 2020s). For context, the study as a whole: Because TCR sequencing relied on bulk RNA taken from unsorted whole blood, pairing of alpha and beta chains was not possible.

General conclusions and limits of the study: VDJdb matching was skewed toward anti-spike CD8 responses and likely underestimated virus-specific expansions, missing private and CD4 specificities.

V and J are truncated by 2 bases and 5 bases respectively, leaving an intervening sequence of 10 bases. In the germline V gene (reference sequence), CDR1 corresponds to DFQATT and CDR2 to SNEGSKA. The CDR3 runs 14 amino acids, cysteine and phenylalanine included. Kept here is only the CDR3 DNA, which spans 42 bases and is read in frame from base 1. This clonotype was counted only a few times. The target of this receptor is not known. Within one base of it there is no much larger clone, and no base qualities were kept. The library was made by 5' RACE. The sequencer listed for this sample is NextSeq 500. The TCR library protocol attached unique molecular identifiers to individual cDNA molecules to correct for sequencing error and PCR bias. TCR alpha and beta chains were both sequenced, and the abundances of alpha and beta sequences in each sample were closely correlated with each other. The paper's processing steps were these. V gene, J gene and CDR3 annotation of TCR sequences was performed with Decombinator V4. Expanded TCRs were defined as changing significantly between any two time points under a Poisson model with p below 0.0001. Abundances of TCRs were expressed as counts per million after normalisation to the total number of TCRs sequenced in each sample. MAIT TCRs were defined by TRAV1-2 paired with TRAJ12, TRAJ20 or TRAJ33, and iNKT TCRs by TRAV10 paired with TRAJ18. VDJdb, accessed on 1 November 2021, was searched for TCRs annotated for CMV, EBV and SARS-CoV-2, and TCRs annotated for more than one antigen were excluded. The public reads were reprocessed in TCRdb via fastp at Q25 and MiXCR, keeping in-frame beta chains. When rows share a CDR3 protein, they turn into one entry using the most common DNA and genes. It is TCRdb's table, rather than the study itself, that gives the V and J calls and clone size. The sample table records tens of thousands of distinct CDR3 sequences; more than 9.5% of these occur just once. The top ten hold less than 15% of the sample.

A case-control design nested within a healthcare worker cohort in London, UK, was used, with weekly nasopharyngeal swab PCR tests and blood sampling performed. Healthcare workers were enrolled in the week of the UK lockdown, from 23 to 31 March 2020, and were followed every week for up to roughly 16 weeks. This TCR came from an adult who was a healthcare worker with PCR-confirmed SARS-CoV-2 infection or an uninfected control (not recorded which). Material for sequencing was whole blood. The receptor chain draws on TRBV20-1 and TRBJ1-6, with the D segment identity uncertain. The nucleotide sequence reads TGCAGTGCTAGATCGGACTATGATAATTCACCCCTCCACTTT. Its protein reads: CSARSDYDNSPLHF.